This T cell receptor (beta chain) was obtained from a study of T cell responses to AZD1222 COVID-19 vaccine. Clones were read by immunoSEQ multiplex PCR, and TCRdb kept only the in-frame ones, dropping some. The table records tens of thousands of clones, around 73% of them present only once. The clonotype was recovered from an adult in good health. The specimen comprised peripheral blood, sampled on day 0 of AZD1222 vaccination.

The CDR3 DNA follows: TGCGCCAGCAGCCAGGGATTCCGGGACAGGGGGTTCATGAACACTGAAGCTTTCTTT. Its protein product is CASSQGFRDRGFMNTEAFF. V gene TRBV4-3 combines with J gene TRBJ1-1, with 11 bases matching TRBD1. Looked up from germline, CDR1 is LGHNA and CDR2 is YSLEER. The CDR3 spans 19 residues. After removal of 3 bases from V and 0 bases from J, the junction contained 12 bases not matched to a gene.